Shown below are 23 T cell receptor beta chains from a single sample sequenced in a study of vaccination effects on CD4 cells after COVID-19. These receptors lack a known antigen. In the ViraFEST assay, antigen-specific CD4+ clonotypes were identified by expansion after peptide-pool stimulation. It was after approximately 11 days of culture that CD4+ T cells were isolated. No vaccinee had earlier SARS-CoV-2 infection, and nucleocapsid antibodies were negative. Assay used: immunoSEQ multiplex PCR; TCRdb lists only in-frame clones, some missing. The repertoire holds 20,000 to 25,000 clones, about 72% seen once, with about 12% in the top ten. The starting material was CD4+ T cells from PBMCs cultured with HCoV-OC43 spike peptides, obtained before COVID-19 vaccination. Stated subset: HCoV-OC43 spike overlapping peptide pool stimulation. All receptors come from a human donor who received a COVID-19 vaccine.

The chain employs TRBV18 and TRBJ1-1; D ambiguous. The CDR3 runs to 15 residues. V shed 0 bases and J shed 4 bases, with 12 bases lying between them. CDR1 is KGHSH and CDR2 is LQKENI in the germline V gene. CDR3 bases: TGTGCCAGCTCACCACCAGGGTACGCGAGCACTGAAGCTTTCTTT. Residues: CASSPPGYASTEAFF.

The chain joins TRBV10-3 to TRBJ2-3; 8 bases are shared with TRBD1. The CDR3 consists of 15 residues. Germline-derived CDR1 and CDR2 are ENHRY and SYGVKD. The J segment lost 0 bases and the V segment lost 4 bases, leaving 3 bases of the junction unmatched. CDR3 sequence reads: CAISGQGASTDTQYF. The DNA for the CDR3 is TGTGCCATCAGTGGGCAGGGGGCAAGCACAGATACGCAGTATTTT.

The count of this clone is one. The V gene is TRBV19, the J gene TRBJ2-2; D remains ambiguous. Germline CDR1 LNHDA, CDR2 SQIVND (reference sequence). CDR3 length: 14 residues. Trimming shortened V by 0 bases and J by 5 bases, and 7 bases separated the two germline ends. The CDR3 DNA sequence: TGTGCCAGTAGTATAGATCGGGCAACCGGGGAGCTGTTTTTT. Amino acids: CASSIDRATGELFF.

The chain uses TRBV3-1 (or the pseudogene TRBV3-2) and TRBJ2-1, with D unresolved. There are 12 residues in the CDR3. The V end was cut by 4 bases, the J end by 6 bases, with 7 bases between. Germline values: CDR1 LGHDT, CDR2 YNNKEL (reference sequence). CDR3 loop: CASSPVGNEQFF. The CDR3 DNA follows: TGTGCCAGCAGCCCGGTGGGCAATGAGCAGTTCTTC.

V gene TRBV6-1 combines with J gene TRBJ2-5; D may be TRBD2 (5 bases). Trimming pared 2 bases from V and 1 base from J, leaving 8 bases between. Looked up from germline, CDR1 is MNHNS and CDR2 is SASEGT. This CDR3 has 14 residues. The DNA of the CDR3 is TGTGCCAGCAGTGAACTGGGGAGCCAAGAGACCCAGTACTTC. This encodes CASSELGSQETQYF.

The CDR3 region has the DNA TGTGCCAGCAGTTACCGACAGGGGGTAGACACAGATACGCAGTATTTT. Protein: CASSYRQGVDTDTQYF. The rearrangement links TRBV6-5 to TRBJ2-3, with 9 bases aligning to TRBD1. With 2 bases clipped from V and 2 bases from J, the junction kept 5 bases outside the gene matches. The CDR3 runs 16 residues. CDR1 MNHEY and CDR2 SVGAGI come from the germline V gene.

The V gene is TRBV6-5, the J gene TRBJ2-7; 7 nucleotides line up with TRBD1. CDR1 and CDR2 (germline): MNHEY, SVGAGI. With 6 bases clipped from V and 3 bases from J, the junction kept 5 bases outside the gene matches. This CDR3 contains 13 residues. For the CDR3, the DNA is TGTGCCAGCAGGATGGGACAGTACTACGAGCAGTACTTC. Translating gives CASRMGQYYEQYF.

V usage is TRBV5-1 and J usage is TRBJ2-3; D gene unclear. Trimming took 2 bases from V and 0 from J, leaving 7 bases between them. The CDR3 length is 14 residues. The germline V gene has CDR1 SGHRS and CDR2 YFSETQ. CDR3 region: CASSFWASTDTQYF. The CDR3 DNA follows: TGCGCCAGCAGCTTTTGGGCTAGCACAGATACGCAGTATTTT.

This chain joins TRBV7-9 and TRBJ1-6, with 7 bases lining up with TRBD1. CDR1 and CDR2 from the germline V gene are SEHNR and FQNEAQ (reference sequence). J was trimmed by 7 bases and V by 4 bases; bases with no gene match: 10. The CDR3 contains 16 residues. The CDR3 here is CASSSSPGTENSPLHF. DNA for the CDR3: TGTGCCAGCAGCTCTTCACCCGGGACAGAGAATTCACCCCTCCACTTT.

This sequence joins TRBV18 and TRBJ1-1; D not resolved. CDR1 and CDR2 (germline): KGHSH, LQKENI. The length of the CDR3 is 14 residues. Trimming removed 0 bases from V and 0 bases from J, with 5 bases in between. The CDR3 DNA reads as TGTGCCAGCTCACCACCGGGAATGAACACTGAAGCTTTCTTT. Encoded protein: CASSPPGMNTEAFF.

The genes are TRBV5-1 and TRBJ2-2; D not resolved. Trimming took 0 bases from V and 3 from J, leaving 6 bases between them. Germline lookup yields CDR1 SGHRS and CDR2 YFSETQ. This CDR3 contains 14 residues. In DNA, the CDR3 is TGCGCCAGCAGCTTGGGCTCTTACACCGGGGAGCTGTTTTTT. It yields the protein CASSLGSYTGELFF.

This clone was recorded a few times. The genes are TRBV5-6 and TRBJ2-1; TRBD1 is a possible D gene (5 bases). V lost 4 bases and J 5 bases, leaving 25 bases between the germline ends. CDR1 SGHDT and CDR2 YYEEEE come from the germline V gene. This CDR3 spans 18 amino acids. Here the CDR3 DNA reads TGTGCCAGCAGCCTCTGGGGCCCCTTAGTTCCTGATGACAATGAGCAGTTCTTC. It codes for CASSLWGPLVPDDNEQFF.

In this sample, this clone turned up a few times. The V gene is TRBV10-2, the J gene TRBJ1-5; D is perhaps TRBD1 (5 bases). The CDR3 has 13 amino acids. Per germline, CDR1 WSHSY and CDR2 SAAADI. Trimming left V 8 bases short and J 7 bases short, with 15 bases between. CDR3 nucleotides: TGCGCCAGCTCCCTTGAACGGGGCCAGCCCCAGCATTTT. It yields the protein CASSLERGQPQHF.

The V gene is TRBV3-1 (or the pseudogene TRBV3-2), the J gene TRBJ1-5, with D uncertain. The CDR3 runs 13 residues. Germline V CDR1 and CDR2: LGHDT, YNNKEL (reference sequence). The V and J ends lost 1 base and 5 bases respectively, with 6 bases between them. CDR3 protein: CASSQARDQPQHF. The CDR3 region has the DNA TGTGCCAGCAGCCAAGCCCGGGATCAGCCCCAGCATTTT.

This chain links TRBV5-5 with TRBJ2-5, with D perhaps TRBD1 (7 bases). With 1 base removed from V and 1 base from J, the gap between germline ends came to 8 bases. CDR3 length equals 14 residues. Germline V gene lookup returns CDR1 SGHKS and CDR2 YYEKEE (reference sequence). The CDR3 nucleotides read TGTGCCAGCAGCTTGCAGGGGGGCCAAGAGACCCAGTACTTC. Amino acid sequence: CASSLQGGQETQYF. Based on the CDR3 plus reference TRBV5-5 and TRBJ2-5, the full variable domain is DAGVTQSPTHLIKTRGQQVTLRCSPISGHKSVSWYQQVLGQGPQFIFQYYEKEERGRGNFPDRFSARQFPNYSSELNVNALLLGDSALYLCASSLQGGQETQYFGPGTRLLVL.

The rearrangement joins TRBV12-5 to TRBJ2-3, with D possibly TRBD1 on 6 matching bases. Germline-derived CDR1 and CDR2 are LGHNT and FRNRAP. The CDR3 is made up of 16 amino acids. V was shortened by 6 bases and J by 2 bases, with 18 bases between the two germline ends. CDR3 bases: TGTGCTAGTGGAGCCCGGACAGAACTATACACAGATACGCAGTATTTT. This gives the protein CASGARTELYTDTQYF.

This chain connects TRBV24-1 to TRBJ2-2; D assignment may be TRBD1 or TRBD2 (5 bases each). Per the germline V gene, CDR1 is KGHDR and CDR2 is SFDVKD. This CDR3 has 14 residues. Trimming left V 4 bases short and J 4 bases short, with 9 bases between. CDR3 coding DNA: TGTGCCACCAGTGACCTGAGGGGCACCGGGGAGCTGTTTTTT. Amino acids: CATSDLRGTGELFF.

The gene calls are TRBV30 and TRBJ1-1; the D gene is possibly TRBD1 (6 bases). The CDR3 totals 13 residues. The V gene lost 4 bases and the J gene lost 4 bases, with 13 bases spanning the gap. In germline, CDR1 is GTSNPN, CDR2 SVGIG (reference sequence). The CDR3 reads CAWKTGMTTEAFF. The CDR3 DNA is TGTGCCTGGAAAACAGGGATGACCACTGAAGCTTTCTTT.

The chain employs TRBV6-5 and TRBJ1-4; D gene ambiguous. The V end lost 7 bases, the J end lost 5 bases, and 11 bases lay between the germline ends. Germline CDR1 MNHEY, CDR2 SVGAGI. The CDR3 has 13 residues. CDR3 in amino acids: CASNDMGNEKLFF. The CDR3 bases are TGTGCCAGCAACGACATGGGGAATGAAAAACTGTTTTTT.

The CDR3 region has the DNA TGTGCCAGCAGCCCGGGGGCAGCGACTAGCACAGATACGCAGTATTTT. The encoded protein is CASSPGAATSTDTQYF. V usage is TRBV7-9 and J usage is TRBJ2-3; either TRBD1 or TRBD2 may supply D (6 bases each). The CDR3 contains 16 residues. From germline, CDR1 is SEHNR and CDR2 FQNEAQ (reference sequence). V lost 5 bases, J lost 0 bases, and 15 bases lay in between. Full variable domain (outside the CDR3, taken from reference TRBV7-9 and TRBJ2-3): DTGVSQNPRHKITKRGQNVTFRCDPISEHNRLYWYRQTLGQGPEFLTYFQNEAQLEKSRLLSDRFSAERPKGSFSTLEIQRTEQGDSAMYLCASSPGAATSTDTQYFGPGTRLTVL.

This chain connects TRBV23-1 to TRBJ2-1; either TRBD1 or TRBD2 may supply D (5 bases each). TRBV23-1 is an open reading frame whose function is uncertain. V lost 0 bases and J 4 bases, leaving 13 bases between the germline ends. The CDR3 totals 16 residues. The CDR3 loop reads CASSQSSGLQYNEQFF. The CDR3 DNA reads TGCGCCAGCAGTCAATCCTCGGGGCTCCAGTACAATGAGCAGTTCTTC.

The chain joins TRBV5-5 to TRBJ2-7; unclear D gene. In germline, CDR1 is SGHKS, CDR2 YYEKEE (reference sequence). Trimming removed 2 bases from V and 0 bases from J, with 3 bases in between. The CDR3 length is 12 residues. Written as DNA, the CDR3 is TGTGCCAGCAGCTTATTCTCCTACGAGCAGTACTTC. Protein: CASSLFSYEQYF.

V and J are TRBV7-9 and TRBJ2-1; 10 bases agree with TRBD2. V was clipped by 1 base and J by 5 bases; unmatched bases: 2. The CDR3 totals 15 residues. CDR1 is SEHNR, CDR2 FQNEAQ, per germline (reference sequence). The DNA for the CDR3 is TGTGCCAGCAGCTTAGAGCGGGGGGGACACAATGAGCAGTTCTTC. This encodes CASSLERGGHNEQFF.